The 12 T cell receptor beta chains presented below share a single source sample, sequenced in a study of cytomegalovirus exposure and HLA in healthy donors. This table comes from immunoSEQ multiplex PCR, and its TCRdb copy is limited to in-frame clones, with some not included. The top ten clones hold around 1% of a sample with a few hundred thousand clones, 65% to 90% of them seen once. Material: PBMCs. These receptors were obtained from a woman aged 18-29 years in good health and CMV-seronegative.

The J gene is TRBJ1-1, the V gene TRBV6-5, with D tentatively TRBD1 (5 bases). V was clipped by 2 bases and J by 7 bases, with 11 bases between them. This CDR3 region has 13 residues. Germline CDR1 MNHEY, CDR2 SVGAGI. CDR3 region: CASSYPWGGEAFF. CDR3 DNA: TGTGCCAGCAGTTACCCCTGGGGGGGTGAAGCTTTCTTT.

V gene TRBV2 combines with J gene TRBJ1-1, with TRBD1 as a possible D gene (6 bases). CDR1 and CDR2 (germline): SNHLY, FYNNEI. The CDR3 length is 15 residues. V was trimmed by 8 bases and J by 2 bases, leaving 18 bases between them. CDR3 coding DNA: TGTGCCAGCCGGAGGGGGGGATTAAAAAACACTGAAGCTTTCTTT. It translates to CASRRGGLKNTEAFF.

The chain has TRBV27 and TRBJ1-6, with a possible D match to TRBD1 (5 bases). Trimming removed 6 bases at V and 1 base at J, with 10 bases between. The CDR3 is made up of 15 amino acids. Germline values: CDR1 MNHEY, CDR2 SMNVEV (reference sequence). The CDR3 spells CASRIDSSYNSPLHF. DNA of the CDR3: TGTGCCAGCAGGATAGACAGTTCCTATAATTCACCCCTCCACTTT.

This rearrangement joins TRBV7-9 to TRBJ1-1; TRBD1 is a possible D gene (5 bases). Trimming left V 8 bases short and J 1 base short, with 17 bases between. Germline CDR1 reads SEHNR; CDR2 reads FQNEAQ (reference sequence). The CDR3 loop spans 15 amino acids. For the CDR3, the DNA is TGTGCCAGCCCGGTCGGGCAGACAGCGAACACTGAAGCTTTCTTT. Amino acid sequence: CASPVGQTANTEAFF.

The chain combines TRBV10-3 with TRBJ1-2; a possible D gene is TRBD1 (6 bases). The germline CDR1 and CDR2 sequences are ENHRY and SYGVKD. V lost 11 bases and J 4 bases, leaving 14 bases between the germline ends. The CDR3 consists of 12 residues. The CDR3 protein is CAAAGEGYGYTF. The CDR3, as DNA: TGTGCCGCGGCAGGGGAGGGCTATGGCTACACCTTC.

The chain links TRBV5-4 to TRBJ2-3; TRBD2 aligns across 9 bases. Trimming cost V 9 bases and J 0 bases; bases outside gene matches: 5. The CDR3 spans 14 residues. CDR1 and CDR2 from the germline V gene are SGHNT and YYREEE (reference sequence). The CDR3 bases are TGTGCCACCCCTAGCGGGACTAGCACAGATACGCAGTATTTT. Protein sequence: CATPSGTSTDTQYF.

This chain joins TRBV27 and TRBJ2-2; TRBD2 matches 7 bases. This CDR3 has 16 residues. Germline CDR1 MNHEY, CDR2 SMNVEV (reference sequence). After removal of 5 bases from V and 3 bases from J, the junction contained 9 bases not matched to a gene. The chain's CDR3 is CASSTWGGPDTGELFF. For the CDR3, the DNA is TGTGCCAGCAGTACGTGGGGAGGGCCTGACACCGGGGAGCTGTTTTTT.

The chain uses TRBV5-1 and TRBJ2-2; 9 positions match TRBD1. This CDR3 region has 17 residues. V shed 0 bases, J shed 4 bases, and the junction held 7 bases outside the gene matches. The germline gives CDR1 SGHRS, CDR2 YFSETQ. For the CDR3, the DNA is TGCGCCAGCAGCTTGGTACTTACAGGGGGCCTCACCGGGGAGCTGTTTTTT. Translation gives CASSLVLTGGLTGELFF.

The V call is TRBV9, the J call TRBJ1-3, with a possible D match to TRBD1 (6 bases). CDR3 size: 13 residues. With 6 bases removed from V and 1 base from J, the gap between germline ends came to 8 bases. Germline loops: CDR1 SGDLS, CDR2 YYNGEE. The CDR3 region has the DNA TGTGCCAGCAAAGACAGGTCTGGAAACACCATATATTTT. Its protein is CASKDRSGNTIYF.

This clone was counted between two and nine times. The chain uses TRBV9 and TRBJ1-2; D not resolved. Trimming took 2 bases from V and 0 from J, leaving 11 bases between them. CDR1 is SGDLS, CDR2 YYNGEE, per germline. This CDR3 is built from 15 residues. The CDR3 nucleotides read TGTGCCAGCAGCGTTCAGGATGTACCTAACTATGGCTACACCTTC. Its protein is CASSVQDVPNYGYTF.

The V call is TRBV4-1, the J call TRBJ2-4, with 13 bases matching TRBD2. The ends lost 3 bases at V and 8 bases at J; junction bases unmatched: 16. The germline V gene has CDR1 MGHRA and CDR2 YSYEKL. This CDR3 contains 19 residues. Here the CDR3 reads CASSHPRGTSGTKEDIQYF. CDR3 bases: TGCGCCAGCAGCCATCCAAGGGGGACTAGCGGGACTAAGGAGGACATTCAGTACTTC.

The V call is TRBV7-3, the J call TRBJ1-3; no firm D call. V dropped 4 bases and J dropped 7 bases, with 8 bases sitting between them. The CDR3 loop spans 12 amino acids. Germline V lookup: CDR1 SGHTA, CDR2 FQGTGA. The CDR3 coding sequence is TGTGCCAGCAGCTCTCACCGGAACACCATATATTTT. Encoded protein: CASSSHRNTIYF.